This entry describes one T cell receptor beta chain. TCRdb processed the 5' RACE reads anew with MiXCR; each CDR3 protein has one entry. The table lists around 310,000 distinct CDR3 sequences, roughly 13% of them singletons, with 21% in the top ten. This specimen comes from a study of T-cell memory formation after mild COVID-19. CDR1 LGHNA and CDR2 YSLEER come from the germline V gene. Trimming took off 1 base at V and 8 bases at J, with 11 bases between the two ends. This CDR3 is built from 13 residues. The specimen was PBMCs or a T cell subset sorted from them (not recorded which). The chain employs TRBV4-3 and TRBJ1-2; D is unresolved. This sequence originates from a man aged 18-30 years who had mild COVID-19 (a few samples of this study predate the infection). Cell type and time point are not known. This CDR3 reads CASSQGRTSGYTF. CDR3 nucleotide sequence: TGCGCCAGCAGCCAAGGACGGACCTCCGGCTACACCTTC.